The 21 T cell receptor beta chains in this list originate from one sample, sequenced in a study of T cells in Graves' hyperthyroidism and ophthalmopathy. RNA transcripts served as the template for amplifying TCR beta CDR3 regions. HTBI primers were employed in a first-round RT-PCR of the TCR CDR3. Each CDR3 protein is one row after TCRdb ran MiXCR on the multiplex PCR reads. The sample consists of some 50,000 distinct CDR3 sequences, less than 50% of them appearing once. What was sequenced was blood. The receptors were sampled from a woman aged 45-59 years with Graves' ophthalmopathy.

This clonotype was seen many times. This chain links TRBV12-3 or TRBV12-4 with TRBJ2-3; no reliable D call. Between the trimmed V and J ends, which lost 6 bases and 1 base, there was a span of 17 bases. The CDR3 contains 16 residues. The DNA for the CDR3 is TGTGCCAGCAGCCATTCCTTTGTCCCCGGCACAGATACGCAGTATTTT. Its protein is CASSHSFVPGTDTQYF.

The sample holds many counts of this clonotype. The CDR3 region is CASSPGNTIYF. The CDR3 nucleotides are TGCGCCAGCAGCCCCGGAAACACCATATATTTT. The genes are TRBV4-1 and TRBJ1-3; D gene uncertain. Germline V CDR1 and CDR2: MGHRA, YSYEKL. The V gene lost 4 bases and the J gene lost 4 bases, with 2 bases spanning the gap. This CDR3 region has 11 residues.

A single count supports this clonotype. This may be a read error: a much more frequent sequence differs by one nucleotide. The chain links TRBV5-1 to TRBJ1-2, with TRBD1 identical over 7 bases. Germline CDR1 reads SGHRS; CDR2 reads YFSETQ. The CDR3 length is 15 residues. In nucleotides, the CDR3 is TGCGCCAGCAGCCTAACAGGGGACTCTAACTGTGGCTACGCCTTC. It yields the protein CASSLTGDSNCGYAF.

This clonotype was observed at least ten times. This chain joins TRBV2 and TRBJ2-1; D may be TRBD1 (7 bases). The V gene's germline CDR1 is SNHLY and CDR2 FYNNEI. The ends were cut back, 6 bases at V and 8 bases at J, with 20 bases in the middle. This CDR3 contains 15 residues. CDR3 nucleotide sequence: TGTGCCAGCAGCCCGCCGGGACTTCAGGGGGATGAGCAGTTCTTC. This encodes CASSPPGLQGDEQFF.

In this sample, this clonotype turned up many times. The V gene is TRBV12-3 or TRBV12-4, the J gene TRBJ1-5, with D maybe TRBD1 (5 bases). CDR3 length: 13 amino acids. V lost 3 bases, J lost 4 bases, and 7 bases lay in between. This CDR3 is CASSLGTNQPQHF. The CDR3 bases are TGTGCCAGCAGTTTGGGGACGAATCAGCCCCAGCATTTT.

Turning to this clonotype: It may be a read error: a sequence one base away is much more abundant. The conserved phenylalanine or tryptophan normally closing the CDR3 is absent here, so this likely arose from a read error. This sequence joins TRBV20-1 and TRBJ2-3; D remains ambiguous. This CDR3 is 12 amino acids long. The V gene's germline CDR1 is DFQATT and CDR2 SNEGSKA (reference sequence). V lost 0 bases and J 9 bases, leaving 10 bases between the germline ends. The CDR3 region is CSARETGVTQYS. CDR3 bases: TGCAGTGCTAGAGAGACTGGTGTAACGCAGTATTCT.

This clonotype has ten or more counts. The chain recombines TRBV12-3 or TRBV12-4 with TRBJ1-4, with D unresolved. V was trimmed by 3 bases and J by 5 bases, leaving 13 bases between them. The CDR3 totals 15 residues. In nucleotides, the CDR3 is TGTGCCAGCAGTTTGAGTGGAGGGAAGAATGAAAAACTGTTTTTT. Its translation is CASSLSGGKNEKLFF.

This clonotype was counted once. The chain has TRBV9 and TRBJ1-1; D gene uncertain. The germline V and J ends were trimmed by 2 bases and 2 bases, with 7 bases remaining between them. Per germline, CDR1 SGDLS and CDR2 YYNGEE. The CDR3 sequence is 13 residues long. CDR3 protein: CASSVGSNTEAFF. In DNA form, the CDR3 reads TGTGCCAGCAGCGTGGGATCCAACACTGAAGCTTTCTTT. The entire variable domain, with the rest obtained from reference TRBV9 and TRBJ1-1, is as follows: DSGVTQTPKHLITATGQRVTLRCSPRSGDLSVYWYQQSLDQGLQFLIQYYNGEERAKGNILERFSAQQFPDLHSELNLSSLELGDSALYFCASSVGSNTEAFFGQGTRLTVV.

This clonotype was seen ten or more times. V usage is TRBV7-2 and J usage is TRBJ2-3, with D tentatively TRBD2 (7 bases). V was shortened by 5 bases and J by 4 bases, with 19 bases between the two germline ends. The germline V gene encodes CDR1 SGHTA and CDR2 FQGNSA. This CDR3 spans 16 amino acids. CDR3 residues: CASSLRVGGGPDTQYF. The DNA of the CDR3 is TGTGCCAGCAGCCTCCGAGTGGGGGGGGGCCCAGATACGCAGTATTTT.

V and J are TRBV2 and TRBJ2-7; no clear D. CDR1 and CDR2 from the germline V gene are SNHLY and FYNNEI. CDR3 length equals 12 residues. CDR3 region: CARQPSWSEQYF. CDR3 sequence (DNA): TGTGCTAGACAACCTTCATGGTCAGAGCAGTACTTC.

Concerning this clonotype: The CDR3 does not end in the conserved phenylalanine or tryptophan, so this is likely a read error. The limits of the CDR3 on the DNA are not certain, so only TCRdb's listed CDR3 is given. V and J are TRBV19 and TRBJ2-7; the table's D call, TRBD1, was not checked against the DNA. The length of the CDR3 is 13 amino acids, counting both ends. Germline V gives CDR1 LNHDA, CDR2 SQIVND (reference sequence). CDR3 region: CASNQYRGPTSST.

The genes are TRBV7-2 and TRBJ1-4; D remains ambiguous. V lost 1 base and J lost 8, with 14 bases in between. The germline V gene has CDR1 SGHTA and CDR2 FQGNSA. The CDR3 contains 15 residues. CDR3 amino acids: CASSLDEGVSEKLFF. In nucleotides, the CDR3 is TGTGCCAGCAGCTTAGACGAGGGCGTTTCCGAAAAACTGTTTTTT.

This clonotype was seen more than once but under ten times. This CDR3 is CASSVREGVEQYF. CDR3 DNA: TGTGCCAGCAGCGTTAGGGAGGGAGTGGAGCAGTACTTC. The rearrangement links TRBV9 to TRBJ2-7, with TRBD2 identical over 7 bases. The CDR3 is 13 amino acids. V shed 2 bases, J shed 7 bases, and the junction held 6 bases outside the gene matches. CDR1 SGDLS and CDR2 YYNGEE come from the germline V gene. Complete variable domain (other parts from reference TRBV9 and TRBJ2-7): DSGVTQTPKHLITATGQRVTLRCSPRSGDLSVYWYQQSLDQGLQFLIQYYNGEERAKGNILERFSAQQFPDLHSELNLSSLELGDSALYFCASSVREGVEQYFGPGTRLTVT.

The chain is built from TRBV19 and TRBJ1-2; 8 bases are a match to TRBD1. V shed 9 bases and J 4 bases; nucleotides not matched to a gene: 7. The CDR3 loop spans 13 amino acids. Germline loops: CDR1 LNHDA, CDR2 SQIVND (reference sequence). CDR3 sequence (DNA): TGTGCCAGCCCCGGGACAGGTACCTATGGCTACACCTTC. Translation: CASPGTGTYGYTF.

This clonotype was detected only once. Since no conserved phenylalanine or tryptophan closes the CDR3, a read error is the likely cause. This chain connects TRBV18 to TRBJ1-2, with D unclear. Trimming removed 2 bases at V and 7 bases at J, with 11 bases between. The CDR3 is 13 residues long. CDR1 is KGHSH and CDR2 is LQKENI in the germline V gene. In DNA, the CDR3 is TGTGCCAGCTCACCATCCGGGAATAGTGGCTACACCCTC. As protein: CASSPSGNSGYTL.

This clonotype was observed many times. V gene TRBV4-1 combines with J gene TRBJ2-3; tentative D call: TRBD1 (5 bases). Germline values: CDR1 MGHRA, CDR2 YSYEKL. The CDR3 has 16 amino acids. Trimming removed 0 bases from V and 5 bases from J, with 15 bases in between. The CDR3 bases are TGCGCCAGCAGCCAAGACCCAGGGTCGGCGGTAGATACGCAGTATTTT. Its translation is CASSQDPGSAVDTQYF.

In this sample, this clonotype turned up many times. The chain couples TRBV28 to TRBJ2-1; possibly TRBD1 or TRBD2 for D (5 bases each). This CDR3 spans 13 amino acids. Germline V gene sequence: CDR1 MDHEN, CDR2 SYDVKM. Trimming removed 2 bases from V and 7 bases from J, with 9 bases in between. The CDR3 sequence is CASSLVWGNEQFF. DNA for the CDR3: TGTGCCAGCAGTTTAGTTTGGGGGAATGAGCAGTTCTTC.

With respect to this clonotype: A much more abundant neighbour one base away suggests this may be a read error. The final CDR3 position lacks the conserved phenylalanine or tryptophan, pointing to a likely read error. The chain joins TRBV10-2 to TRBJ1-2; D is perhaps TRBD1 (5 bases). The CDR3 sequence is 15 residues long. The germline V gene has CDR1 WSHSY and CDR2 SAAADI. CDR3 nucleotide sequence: TGTGCCAGCAGCCAAGTTGGGACGGTTCCCTATGGCTACACCTCC. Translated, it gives CASSQVGTVPYGYTS.

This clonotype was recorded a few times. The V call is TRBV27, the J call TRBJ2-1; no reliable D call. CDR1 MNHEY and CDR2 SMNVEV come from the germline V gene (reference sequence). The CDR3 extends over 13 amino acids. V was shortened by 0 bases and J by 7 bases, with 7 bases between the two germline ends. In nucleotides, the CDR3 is TGTGCCAGCAGTTTATCCCCAGGAAATGAGCAGTTCTTC. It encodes CASSLSPGNEQFF.

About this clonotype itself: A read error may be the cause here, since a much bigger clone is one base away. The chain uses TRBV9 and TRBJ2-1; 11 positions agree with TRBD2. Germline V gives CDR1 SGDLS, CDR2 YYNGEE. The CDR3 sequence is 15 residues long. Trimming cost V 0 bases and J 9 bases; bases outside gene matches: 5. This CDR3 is CASSVGLAGGGEQFF. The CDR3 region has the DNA TGTGCCAGCAGCGTAGGTCTAGCGGGAGGTGGTGAGCAGTTCTTC.

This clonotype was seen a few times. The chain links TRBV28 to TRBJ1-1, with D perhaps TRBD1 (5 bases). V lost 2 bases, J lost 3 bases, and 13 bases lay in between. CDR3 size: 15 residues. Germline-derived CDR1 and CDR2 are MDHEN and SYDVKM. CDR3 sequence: CASSLRQVGDTEAFF. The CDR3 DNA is TGTGCCAGCAGTTTACGCCAGGTGGGGGACACTGAAGCTTTCTTT.